Listed below are T cell receptor beta chains from one sample, sequenced in a study of blood T cell repertoires in COVID-19. Sequencing used immunoSEQ multiplex PCR; TCRdb keeps in-frame clones, though not all of them. Of fewer than 200,000 clones listed, 84% are singletons. The material sequenced was PBMCs or T cells enriched from blood (not recorded which). These receptor sequences come from a man in his forties or fifties who had recovered from COVID-19. The CDR3 runs from the conserved cysteine through the conserved F or W. The D gene is left open where the match is weak.

d_gene,v_gene,j_gene,CDR3aa
NA,TRBV2,TRBJ1-2,CASSEGGGPYGYTF
TRBD1,TRBV18,TRBJ1-1,CASSHPGQENTEAFF
NA,TRBV12-3/TRBV12-4,TRBJ2-1,CASSAAWAEQFF
TRBD2,TRBV5-1,TRBJ2-7,CASSLATSVYEQYF
NA,TRBV27,TRBJ1-1,CASSSTPDFLNTEAFF
NA,TRBV29-1,TRBJ2-5,CSVAREAENQYF
NA,TRBV10-1,TRBJ2-7,CASSDFSYEQYF
NA,TRBV19,TRBJ1-2,CASNPQGHYGYTF
TRBD2,TRBV28,TRBJ2-5,CASSLLVRGDQETQYF
TRBD2,TRBV5-1,TRBJ2-4,CASSLAFSGGAKNIQYF
TRBD2,TRBV19,TRBJ2-5,CASKRGLAGKETQYF
NA,TRBV27,TRBJ1-1,CASSLRSDTEAFF
NA,TRBV27,TRBJ1-6,CASSSSPQGSLSPLHF
TRBD1,TRBV27,TRBJ1-5,CASSLGTGRNQPQHF
TRBD1,TRBV10-2,TRBJ1-6,CASSPRQGVSDNSPLHF
NA,TRBV7-8,TRBJ1-5,CASSMLRGSNQPQHF
NA,TRBV5-1,TRBJ1-3,CASSLDGAGNTIYF
NA,TRBV9,TRBJ1-2,CASSSTGTSAGMSGYTF
NA,TRBV15,TRBJ1-4,CATSRDRWAGDSFF
TRBD1,TRBV6-1,TRBJ1-5,CASSETPGGYQPQHF
TRBD1,TRBV6-6,TRBJ1-5,CASSPHSATQGALLNSNQPQHF
NA,TRBV29-1,TRBJ2-5,CSVAYSQETQYF
NA,TRBV28,TRBJ1-1,CASLVGGSSEAFF
NA,TRBV30,TRBJ1-5,CAWSVQKNQPQHF
NA,TRBV28,TRBJ2-7,CASSLQGTHEQYF
NA,TRBV29-1,TRBJ2-4,CSVTSADSKNIQYF
TRBD1,TRBV24-1,TRBJ2-7,CATSDGAGTGIYEQYF
TRBD1,TRBV10-2,TRBJ2-7,CASSVTPGQGSYEQYF
TRBD2,TRBV5-1,TRBJ2-3,CASNGAGASGEGDTQYF
TRBD1,TRBV9,TRBJ2-1,CASSSRTGADEQFF
TRBD2,TRBV7-2,TRBJ2-1,CASSPAYGRTSGFF
NA,TRBV18,TRBJ2-5,CASSPPSLETQYF
TRBD1,TRBV20-1,TRBJ2-7,CSASRDRGAYEQYF
TRBD2,TRBV2,TRBJ2-3,CASRAGTSGGSTDTQYF
TRBD1,TRBV15,TRBJ2-1,CATRDRGSSYNEQFF
TRBD2,TRBV5-5,TRBJ2-5,CASSLAGGGTGETQYF
NA,TRBV7-2,TRBJ1-1,CASSLGLGHTEAFF
NA,TRBV27,TRBJ1-1,CASSPHSGHTEAFF
NA,TRBV19,TRBJ1-2,CASSIRYRATNGYTF
TRBD1,TRBV9,TRBJ1-4,CASSETGQGGKLFF
TRBD1,TRBV4-2,TRBJ1-5,CASSQYGTDINQPQHF
NA,TRBV18,TRBJ1-2,CASSPRQDGGYTF
NA,TRBV9,TRBJ1-4,CASSALEGATNEKLFF
NA,TRBV2,TRBJ2-3,CASSEMGQGIPDTQYF
TRBD1,TRBV19,TRBJ2-5,CATSGTGGRETQYF
NA,TRBV5-1,TRBJ1-2,CASSLEGRANYGYTF
TRBD2,TRBV15,TRBJ2-3,CATSRDLGGSPAYF
NA,TRBV7-2,TRBJ2-7,CASSLAAGATYEQYF
TRBD1,TRBV25-1,TRBJ2-6,CASSPRTGALSGANVLTF
NA,TRBV19,TRBJ2-5,CASSIGQQETQYF
NA,TRBV5-6,TRBJ1-6,CASSLEAGANSPLHF
TRBD1,TRBV10-1,TRBJ1-1,CASSNTRQGKVPEAFF
NA,TRBV6-5,TRBJ1-2,CASKRGTGYGYTF
NA,TRBV6-5,TRBJ1-1,CASRPPGVRNTEAFF
NA,TRBV7-9,TRBJ1-5,CASSLARGGRSNQPQHF
NA,TRBV12-5,TRBJ2-7,CASGLVREGKTF
NA,TRBV2,TRBJ2-7,CASSDDGISSYEQYF
NA,TRBV7-9,TRBJ1-1,CASSLSRSTEAFF